What follows is one T cell receptor beta chain and its context. The antigen is not known. This specimen belongs to a study of shared clonotypes between healthy human individuals. Study observations and caveats: Measured sharing among donors was expected to vary with sequencing depth. Apart from blood, nothing was sampled; tissue repertoires likely differ. Some naive CD4 clonotypes, roughly 5%, turned up in common across a few donors.

Per the germline V gene, CDR1 is ENHRY and CDR2 is SYGVKD. V lost 0 bases and J lost 8; bases outside the gene matches: 7. The CDR3 is made up of 16 amino acids. The assay was immunoSEQ multiplex PCR, and TCRdb's table has in-frame clones only and misses some. The sample comprises about 2.4 million clones, more than 85% of which are singletons, and approximately 0.37% rests with the top ten. J is TRBJ2-1 and V is TRBV10-3; 10 bases fit TRBD2. This TCR was sampled from a young man in good health. Some clones in this sample may be carry-over from other donors' samples. Sequenced: naive CD4+ T cells from PBMCs. This sample's subset: CD45RA+ positively selected. The chain's CDR3 is CAISESRASGSDEQFF. CDR3 nucleotide sequence: TGTGCCATCAGTGAGTCGAGGGCTAGCGGGAGCGATGAGCAGTTCTTC.